The following is a TCR beta chain sequence with its context. Antigen unknown. These data come from a study of shared clonotypes between healthy human individuals. On the study more broadly: Per donor, CD8 memory used one plate, CD8 naive used two, CD4 memory used three and CD4 naive used three. Study-wide results and caveats: Around 5% was the fraction of naive CD4 clonotypes found shared across a few donors.

TCRdb's copy holds only in-frame clones and misses some; the assay was immunoSEQ multiplex PCR. The sample carries roughly 2,000,000 clones, about 93% recorded once. CD45RO-negative, CCR7-selected cells formed the naive CD8 fraction, which excluded terminally differentiated effector memory CD45RA+ cells. What was sequenced was naive CD8+ T cells from PBMCs. This clonotype was obtained from a man between 18 and 29 years old in good health. Some clones in this sample may be carry-over from other donors' samples.

This chain's CDR3 is CASSRSLAGGYNEQFF. CDR3 DNA sequence: TGTGCCAGCAGCCGGTCCCTAGCGGGAGGGTACAATGAGCAGTTCTTC. The chain joins TRBV7-3 to TRBJ2-1, with TRBD2 identical over 12 bases. Germline V gene sequence: CDR1 SGHTA, CDR2 FQGTGA. This CDR3 has 16 residues. Trimming cost V 5 bases and J 4 bases; bases outside gene matches: 6.